This T cell receptor beta chain emerged from a study of graft-versus-host responses after intestinal transplantation. Study background: Every recipient underwent anti-thymocyte globulin induction, then tacrolimus and steroids for three to four years. Study outcomes and limitations: Among circulating GvH clones, peak levels were associated with early post-transplant declines in HvG clones.

Of note for this clone: Its antigen is currently unknown.

Using immunoSEQ multiplex PCR, the repertoire was profiled, and TCRdb retains in-frame clones only, with some absent. The data hold roughly 5,700 clones, with around 74% observed a single time. This CDR3 region has 14 residues. With 6 bases clipped from V and 3 bases from J, the junction kept 4 bases outside the gene matches. From germline, CDR1 is MNHGY and CDR2 SAAAGT. Once graft tissue had been processed, intraepithelial and lamina propria lymphocytes were released. The V gene is TRBV6-8, the J gene TRBJ1-5; 8 positions agree with TRBD1. The clonotype originates from a human patient who received an intestinal transplant, so some T cells may come from the graft donor. This specimen was ileum tissue, taken approximately 220 days after intestinal transplant. The CDR3 is CASRGQGYNQPQHF. For the CDR3, the DNA is TGTGCCAGCAGAGGACAGGGATACAATCAGCCCCAGCATTTT.